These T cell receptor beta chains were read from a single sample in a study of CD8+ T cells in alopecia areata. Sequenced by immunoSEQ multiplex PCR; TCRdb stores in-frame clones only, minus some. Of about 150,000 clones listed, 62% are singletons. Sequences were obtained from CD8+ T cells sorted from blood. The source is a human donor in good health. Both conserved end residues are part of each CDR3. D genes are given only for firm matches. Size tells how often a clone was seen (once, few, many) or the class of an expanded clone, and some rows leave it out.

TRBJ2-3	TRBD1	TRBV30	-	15	TGTGCCTGGAGTTCGCCGGGACAGGCTACAGATACGCAGTATTTT	CAWSSPGQATDTQYF
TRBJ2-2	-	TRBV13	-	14	TGTGCCAGCAGCTTAGGTGGATTCACCGGGGAGCTGTTTTTT	CASSLGGFTGELFF
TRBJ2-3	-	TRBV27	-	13	TGTGCCAGCAGTTTCGTAGGGACAGATACGCAGTATTTT	CASSFVGTDTQYF
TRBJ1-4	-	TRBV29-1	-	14	TGCAGCGTTGAAAACCCGGGGACTAATGAAAAACTGTTTTTT	CSVENPGTNEKLFF
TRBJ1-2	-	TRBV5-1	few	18	TGCGCCAGCAGCTTTTTCGGCCCCAGCCCCGCGCACCTCTATGGCTACACCTTC	CASSFFGPSPAHLYGYTF
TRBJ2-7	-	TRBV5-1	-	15	TGCGCCAGCACCTCCGGAATCGAGGGCCGTCGGGAGCAGTACTTC	CASTSGIEGRREQYF
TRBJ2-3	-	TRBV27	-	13	TGTGCCAGCAGTTCCGATATCACAGATACGCAGTATTTT	CASSSDITDTQYF
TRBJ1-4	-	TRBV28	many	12	TGTGCCAGCAGTTTACCGCGAGGAAAACTGTTTTTT	CASSLPRGKLFF
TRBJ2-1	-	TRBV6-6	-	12	TGTGCCGCCATGGGAGCCCGAGGTGAGCAGTTCTTC	CAAMGARGEQFF
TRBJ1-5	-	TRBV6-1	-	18	TGTGCCAGCAGTGAAGCGCGGGTTGGGACGGATAGCAATCAGCCCCAGCATTTT	CASSEARVGTDSNQPQHF
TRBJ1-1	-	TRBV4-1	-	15	TGCGCCAGCAGCCCCCGGACCCCGAGCAGCACTGAAGCTTTCTTT	CASSPRTPSSTEAFF
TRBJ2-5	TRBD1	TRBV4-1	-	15	TGCGCCAGCAGCTTTCGGACAGGGGGGCAAGAGACCCAGTACTTC	CASSFRTGGQETQYF
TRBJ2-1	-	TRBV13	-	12	TGTGCCAGCAGCTTTCTGGATGATGAGCAGTTCTTC	CASSFLDDEQFF
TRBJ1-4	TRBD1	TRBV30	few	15	TGTGCCTGGAGTGTGGGGACAGGGCGGGATGAAAAACTGTTTTTT	CAWSVGTGRDEKLFF
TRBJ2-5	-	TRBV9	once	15	TGTGCCAGCAGCGAAGGGGGGAGGCCCCAAGAGACCCAGTACTTC	CASSEGGRPQETQYF
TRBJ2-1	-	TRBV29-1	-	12	TGCAGCGTTGAGGGCATCTACAATGAGCAGTTCTTC	CSVEGIYNEQFF
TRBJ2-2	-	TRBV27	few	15	TGTGCCAGCAGTTTATTGATAGAGAACACCGGGGAGCTGTTTTTT	CASSLLIENTGELFF
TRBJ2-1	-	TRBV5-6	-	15	TGTGCCAGCAGGAGTCCGGGAGTCGCTCAGAATGAGCAGTTCTTC	CASRSPGVAQNEQFF
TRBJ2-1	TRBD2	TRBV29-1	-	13	TGCAGCGTAGTGACTAGCGGCTACAATGAGCAGTTCTTC	CSVVTSGYNEQFF
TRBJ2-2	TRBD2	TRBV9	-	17	TGTGCCAGCAGCGCAAAACCGGGACTAGCTACCACCGGGGAGCTGTTTTTT	CASSAKPGLATTGELFF
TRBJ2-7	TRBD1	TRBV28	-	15	TGTGCCAGCACAAACCCGGGACAGGGGGCGAACGAGCAGTACTTC	CASTNPGQGANEQYF
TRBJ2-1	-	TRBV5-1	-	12	TGCGCCAGCAGCTTTGAGTACAATGAGCAGTTCTTC	CASSFEYNEQFF
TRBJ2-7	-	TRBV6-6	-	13	TGTGCCAGCAGCCCCTCTCATGTGTTCGAGCAGTACTTC	CASSPSHVFEQYF
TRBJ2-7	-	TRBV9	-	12	TGTGCCAGCAGCCCCGACTCCTACGAGCAGTACTTC	CASSPDSYEQYF
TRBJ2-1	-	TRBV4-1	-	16	TGCGCCAGCAGCCAAGTAGGGAGGAGCCCCTCTCTGGAGCAGTTCTTC	CASSQVGRSPSLEQFF